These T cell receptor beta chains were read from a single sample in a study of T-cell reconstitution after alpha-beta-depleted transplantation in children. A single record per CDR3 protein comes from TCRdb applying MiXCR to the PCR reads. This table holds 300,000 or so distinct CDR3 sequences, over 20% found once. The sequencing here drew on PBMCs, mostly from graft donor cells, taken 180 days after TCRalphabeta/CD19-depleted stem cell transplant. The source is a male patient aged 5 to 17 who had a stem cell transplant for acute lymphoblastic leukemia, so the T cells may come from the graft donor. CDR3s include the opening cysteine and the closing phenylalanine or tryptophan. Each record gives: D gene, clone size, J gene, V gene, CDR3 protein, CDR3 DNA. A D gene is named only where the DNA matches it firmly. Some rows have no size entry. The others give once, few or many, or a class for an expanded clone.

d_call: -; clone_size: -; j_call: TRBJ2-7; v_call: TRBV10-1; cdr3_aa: CASSDGAGDYEQYF; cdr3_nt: TGCGCCAGCAGTGACGGAGCTGGAGACTACGAGCAGTACTTC
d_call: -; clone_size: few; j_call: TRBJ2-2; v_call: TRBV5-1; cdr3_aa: CASSIPGELFF; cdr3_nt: TGCGCCAGCAGCATCCCCGGGGAGCTGTTTTTT
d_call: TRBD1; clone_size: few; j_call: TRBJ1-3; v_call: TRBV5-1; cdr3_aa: CASSGVRDRAGNTIYF; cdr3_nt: TGCGCCAGCAGCGGAGTCCGGGACAGGGCCGGAAACACCATATATTTT
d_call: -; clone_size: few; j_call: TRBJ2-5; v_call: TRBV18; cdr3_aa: CASSQVQETQYF; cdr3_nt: TGTGCCAGCTCGCAGGTGCAGGAGACCCAGTACTTC
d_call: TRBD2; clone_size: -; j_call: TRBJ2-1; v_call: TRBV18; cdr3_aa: CASSPWPGLTSYNEQFF; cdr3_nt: TGTGCCAGCTCACCCTGGCCGGGACTAACTTCCTACAATGAGCAGTTCTTC
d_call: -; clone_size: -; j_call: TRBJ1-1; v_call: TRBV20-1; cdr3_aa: CSASKVASNTEAFF; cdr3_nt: TGCAGTGCTAGTAAAGTAGCTTCGAACACTGAAGCTTTCTTT
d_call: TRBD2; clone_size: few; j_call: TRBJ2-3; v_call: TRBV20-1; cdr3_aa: CSASTDPGGTQYF; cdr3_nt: TGCAGTGCTAGCACTGATCCGGGAGGTACGCAGTATTTT
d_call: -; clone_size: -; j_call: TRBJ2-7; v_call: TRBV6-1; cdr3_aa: CAQANEQYF; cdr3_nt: TGTGCCCAAGCAAACGAGCAGTACTTC
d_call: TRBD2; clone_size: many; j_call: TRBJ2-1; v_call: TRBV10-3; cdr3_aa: CAITPGLAGIPEQFF; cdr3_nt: TGTGCCATCACCCCGGGACTAGCGGGAATCCCTGAGCAGTTCTTC
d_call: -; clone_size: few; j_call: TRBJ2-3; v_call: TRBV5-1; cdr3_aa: CASSLPGSGGTDTQYF; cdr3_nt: TGCGCCAGCAGCCTTCCGGGATCTGGGGGCACAGATACGCAGTATTTT
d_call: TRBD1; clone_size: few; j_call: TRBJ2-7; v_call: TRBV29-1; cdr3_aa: CSGCPTGGNEQYF; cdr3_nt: TGCAGCGGGTGCCCGACAGGGGGGAACGAGCAGTACTTC
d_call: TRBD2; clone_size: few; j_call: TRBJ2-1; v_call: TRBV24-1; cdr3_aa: CATSDPSGSGNEQFF; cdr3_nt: TGTGCCACCAGTGATCCGAGCGGGAGCGGGAATGAGCAGTTCTTC
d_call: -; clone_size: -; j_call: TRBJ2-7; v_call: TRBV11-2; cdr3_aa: CASSLWGSYEQYF; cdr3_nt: TGTGCCAGCAGCTTGTGGGGGTCCTACGAGCAGTACTTC
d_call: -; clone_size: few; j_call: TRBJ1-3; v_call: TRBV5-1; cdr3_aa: CASSLRGSGNTIYF; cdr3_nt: TGCGCCAGCAGCTTGCGGGGATCTGGAAACACCATATATTTT
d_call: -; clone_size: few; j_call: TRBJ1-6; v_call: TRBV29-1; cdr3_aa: CSVGAGNDSPLHF; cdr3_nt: TGCAGCGTTGGCGCGGGGAATGATTCACCCCTCCACTTT
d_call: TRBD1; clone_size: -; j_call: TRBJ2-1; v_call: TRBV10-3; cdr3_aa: CADSPGTGVEESYNEQFF; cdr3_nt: TGTGCCGACAGCCCCGGGACAGGGGTCGAAGAGTCCTACAATGAGCAGTTCTTC